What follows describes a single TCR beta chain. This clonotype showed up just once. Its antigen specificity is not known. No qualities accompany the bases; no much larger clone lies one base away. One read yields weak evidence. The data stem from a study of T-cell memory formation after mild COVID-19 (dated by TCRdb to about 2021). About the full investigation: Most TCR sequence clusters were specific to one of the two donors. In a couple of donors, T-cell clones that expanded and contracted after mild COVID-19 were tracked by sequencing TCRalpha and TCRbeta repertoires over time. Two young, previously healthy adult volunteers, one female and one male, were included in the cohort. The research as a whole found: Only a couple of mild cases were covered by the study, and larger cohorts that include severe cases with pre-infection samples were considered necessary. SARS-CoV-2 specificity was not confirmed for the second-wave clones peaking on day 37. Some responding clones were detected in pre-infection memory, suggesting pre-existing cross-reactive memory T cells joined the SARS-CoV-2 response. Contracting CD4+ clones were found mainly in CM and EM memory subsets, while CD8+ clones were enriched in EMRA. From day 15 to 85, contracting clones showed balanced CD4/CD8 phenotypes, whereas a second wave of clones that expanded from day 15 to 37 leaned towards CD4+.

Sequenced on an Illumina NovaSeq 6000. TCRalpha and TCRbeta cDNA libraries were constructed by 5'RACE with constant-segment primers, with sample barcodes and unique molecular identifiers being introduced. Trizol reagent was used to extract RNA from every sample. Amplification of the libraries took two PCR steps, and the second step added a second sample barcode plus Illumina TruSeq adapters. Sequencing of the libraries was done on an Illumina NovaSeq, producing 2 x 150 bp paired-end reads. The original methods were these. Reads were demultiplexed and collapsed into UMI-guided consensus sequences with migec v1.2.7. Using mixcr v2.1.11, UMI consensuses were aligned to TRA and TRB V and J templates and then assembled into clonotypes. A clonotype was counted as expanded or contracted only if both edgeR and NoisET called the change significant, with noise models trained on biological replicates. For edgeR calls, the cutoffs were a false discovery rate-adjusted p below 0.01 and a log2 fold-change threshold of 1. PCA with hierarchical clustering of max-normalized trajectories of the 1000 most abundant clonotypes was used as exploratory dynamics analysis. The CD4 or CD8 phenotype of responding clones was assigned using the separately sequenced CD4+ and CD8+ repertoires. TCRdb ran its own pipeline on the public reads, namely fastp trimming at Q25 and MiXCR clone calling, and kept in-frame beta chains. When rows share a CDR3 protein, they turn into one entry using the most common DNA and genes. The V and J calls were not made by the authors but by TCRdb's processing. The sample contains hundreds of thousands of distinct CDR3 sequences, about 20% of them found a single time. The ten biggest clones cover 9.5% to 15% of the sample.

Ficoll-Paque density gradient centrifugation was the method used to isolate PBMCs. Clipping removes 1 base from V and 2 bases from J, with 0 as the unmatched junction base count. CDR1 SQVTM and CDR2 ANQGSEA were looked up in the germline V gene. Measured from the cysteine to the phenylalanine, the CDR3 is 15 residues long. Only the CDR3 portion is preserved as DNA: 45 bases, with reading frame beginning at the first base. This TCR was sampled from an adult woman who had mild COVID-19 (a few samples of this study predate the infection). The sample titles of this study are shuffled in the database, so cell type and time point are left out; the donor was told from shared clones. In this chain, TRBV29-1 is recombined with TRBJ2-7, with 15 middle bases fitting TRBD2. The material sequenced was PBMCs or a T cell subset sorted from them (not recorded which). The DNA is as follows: TGCAGCGTTGAAGGGACTAGCGGGGGGGCCTACGAGCAGTACTTC. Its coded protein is CSVEGTSGGAYEQYF.